One sample yielded the 6 T cell receptor beta chains listed below, sequenced in a study of T cells in Graves' hyperthyroidism and ophthalmopathy. RNA transcripts provided the source from which TCR beta CDR3 regions were amplified. An initial round of RT-PCR targeting the TCR CDR3 relied on the HTBI primer set. A single record per CDR3 protein comes from TCRdb applying MiXCR to the multiplex PCR reads. The table includes almost 600,000 distinct CDR3 sequences, approximately 14% detected once. The source material was blood. These receptor sequences come from a woman aged 30 to 39 with Graves' hyperthyroidism that later progressed to Graves' ophthalmopathy.

This clonotype was picked up many times. The J gene is TRBJ2-1, the V gene TRBV2; the match to TRBD1 covers 9 bases. The germline gives CDR1 SNHLY, CDR2 FYNNEI. This CDR3 comprises 14 residues. With V trimmed by 6 bases and J by 5 bases, 5 bases remained unmatched. The CDR3 DNA is TGTGCCAGCAGAGCGGGACAGGGAAACAATGAGCAGTTCTTC. It is translated as CASRAGQGNNEQFF.

In this sample, this clonotype turned up many times. The V and J genes are TRBV29-1 and TRBJ1-1; D is uncertain. The CDR3 covers 9 residues. V shed 8 bases and J shed 4 bases, with 5 bases lying between them. Germline V gene sequence: CDR1 SQVTM, CDR2 ANQGSEA. CDR3 DNA sequence: TGCAGCATAGGCACTGAAGCTTTCTTT. As protein: CSIGTEAFF.

The chain combines TRBV7-9 with TRBJ1-1, with 7 bases matching TRBD1. V gave up 3 bases and J gave up 5 bases; unmatched junction bases: 6. CDR3 length: 14 residues. The germline gives CDR1 SEHNR, CDR2 FQNEAQ (reference sequence). The chain's CDR3 is CASSFDRVLTEAFF. The CDR3 DNA is TGTGCCAGCAGCTTCGACAGGGTTTTAACTGAAGCTTTCTTT.

Many counts were recorded for this clonotype. The V call is TRBV5-1, the J call TRBJ1-1; D uncertain. Trimming took 4 bases from V and 7 from J, leaving 14 bases between them. Germline CDR1 SGHRS, CDR2 YFSETQ. The CDR3 extends over 13 amino acids. CDR3 region: CASSPDYRDEAFF. The DNA for the CDR3 is TGCGCCAGCAGCCCGGACTATAGGGATGAAGCTTTCTTT.

V and J are TRBV19 and TRBJ1-2; D uncertain. Germline CDR1 is LNHDA and CDR2 is SQIVND (reference sequence). V gave up 5 bases and J gave up 3 bases, with 10 bases separating them. The CDR3 consists of 13 residues. Here the CDR3 reads CASSFPSDYGYTF. The CDR3, as DNA: TGTGCCAGTAGTTTCCCCTCTGACTATGGCTACACCTTC.

The gene calls are TRBV28 and TRBJ1-2; 7 bases are a match to TRBD1. CDR1 is MDHEN, CDR2 SYDVKM, per germline. The CDR3 covers 14 residues. The trim removed 3 bases at V and 5 bases at J, leaving 6 bases unmatched. As DNA, the CDR3 is TGTGCCAGCAGTTTTCCCGGGACAGTATATGGCTACACCTTC. This encodes CASSFPGTVYGYTF.